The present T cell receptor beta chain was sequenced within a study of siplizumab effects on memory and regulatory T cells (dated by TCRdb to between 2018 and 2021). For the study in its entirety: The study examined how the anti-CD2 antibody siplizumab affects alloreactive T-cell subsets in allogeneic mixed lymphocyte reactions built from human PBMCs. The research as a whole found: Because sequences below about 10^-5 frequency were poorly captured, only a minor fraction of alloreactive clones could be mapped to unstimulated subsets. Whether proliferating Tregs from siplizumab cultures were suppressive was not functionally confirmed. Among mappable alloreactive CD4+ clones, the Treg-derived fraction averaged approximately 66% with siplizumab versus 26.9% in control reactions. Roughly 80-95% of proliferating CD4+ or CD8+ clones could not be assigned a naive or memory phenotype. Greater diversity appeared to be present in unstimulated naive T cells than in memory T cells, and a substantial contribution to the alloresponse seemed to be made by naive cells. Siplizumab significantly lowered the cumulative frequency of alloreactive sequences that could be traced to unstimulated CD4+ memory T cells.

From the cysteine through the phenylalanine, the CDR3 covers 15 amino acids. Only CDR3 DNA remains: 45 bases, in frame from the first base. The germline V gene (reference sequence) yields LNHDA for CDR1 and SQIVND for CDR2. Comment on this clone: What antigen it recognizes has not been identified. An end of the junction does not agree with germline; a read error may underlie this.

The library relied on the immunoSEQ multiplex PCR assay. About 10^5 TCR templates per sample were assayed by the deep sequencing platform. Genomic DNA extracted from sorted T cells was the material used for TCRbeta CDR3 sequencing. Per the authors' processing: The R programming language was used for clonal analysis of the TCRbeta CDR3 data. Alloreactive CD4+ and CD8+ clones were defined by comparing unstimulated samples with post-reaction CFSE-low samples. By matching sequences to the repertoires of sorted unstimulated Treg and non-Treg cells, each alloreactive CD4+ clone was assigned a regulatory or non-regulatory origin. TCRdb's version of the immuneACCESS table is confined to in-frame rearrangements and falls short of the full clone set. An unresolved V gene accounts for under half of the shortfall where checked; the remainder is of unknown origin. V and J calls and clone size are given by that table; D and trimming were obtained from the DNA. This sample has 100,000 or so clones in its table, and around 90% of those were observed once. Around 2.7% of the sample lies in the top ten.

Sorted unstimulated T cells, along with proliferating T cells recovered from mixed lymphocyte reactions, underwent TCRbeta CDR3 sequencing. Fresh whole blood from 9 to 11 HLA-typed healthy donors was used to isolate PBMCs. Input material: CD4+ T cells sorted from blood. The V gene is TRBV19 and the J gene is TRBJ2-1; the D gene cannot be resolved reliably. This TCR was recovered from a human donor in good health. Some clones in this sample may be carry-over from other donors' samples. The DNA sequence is TGTGCCAGTAGTATTGCGAGTCGGACGTACAGTGAGCAGTTCTTC. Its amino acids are CASSIASRTYSEQFF.